A selection of T cell receptor beta chains follows, all from one sample in a study of vaccination and CD4 T cells after COVID-19. For these TCRs, the target antigens are not known. TCRdb redid the calling of the PCR reads with MiXCR, one entry per CDR3 protein. Here the sample spans under 6,500 distinct CDR3 sequences, 30% to 40% being singletons. Material: CD4+ T cells from blood, cultured in vitro. The receptor set was obtained from a human donor in good health. Both conserved end residues are part of each CDR3. A D gene is named only where the DNA matches it firmly. Part of the rows lack a size; the others show once, few, many or a class for expanded clones.

clone size: -; J gene: TRBJ1-2; D gene: -; V gene: TRBV20-1; CDR3 protein: CSAPQVLYGYTF; CDR3 DNA: TGCAGTGCGCCCCAGGTACTCTATGGCTACACCTTC
clone size: few; J gene: TRBJ2-7; D gene: -; V gene: TRBV27; CDR3 protein: CASSLTGRGSSYEQYF; CDR3 DNA: TGTGCCAGCAGTTTAACAGGGAGGGGGAGTTCCTACGAGCAGTACTTC
clone size: -; J gene: TRBJ1-5; D gene: -; V gene: TRBV4-1; CDR3 protein: CASSQVESTPDQPQHF; CDR3 DNA: TGCGCCAGCAGCCAAGTTGAGAGTACGCCGGATCAGCCCCAGCATTTT
clone size: -; J gene: TRBJ2-5; D gene: -; V gene: TRBV5-4; CDR3 protein: CASSLVTQIETQYF; CDR3 DNA: TGTGCCAGCAGCTTGGTGACACAGATAGAGACCCAGTACTTC
clone size: medium-sized; J gene: TRBJ1-2; D gene: TRBD1; V gene: TRBV10-2; CDR3 protein: CASSTSTGSYGYTF; CDR3 DNA: TGCGCCAGCAGTACCTCGACAGGGTCGTATGGCTACACCTTC
clone size: -; J gene: TRBJ2-2; D gene: -; V gene: TRBV7-6; CDR3 protein: CASSLQGPNTGELFF; CDR3 DNA: TGTGCCAGCAGCTTACAGGGCCCTAACACCGGGGAGCTGTTTTTT
clone size: -; J gene: TRBJ2-1; D gene: TRBD1; V gene: TRBV24-1; CDR3 protein: CATGQGVMDEQFF; CDR3 DNA: TGTGCCACCGGACAGGGGGTAATGGATGAGCAGTTCTTC
clone size: -; J gene: TRBJ1-4; D gene: -; V gene: TRBV20-1; CDR3 protein: CSANGVANEKLFF; CDR3 DNA: TGCAGTGCTAACGGGGTGGCTAATGAAAAACTGTTTTTT
clone size: -; J gene: TRBJ1-5; D gene: TRBD1; V gene: TRBV18; CDR3 protein: CASSPRGPGGINQPQHF; CDR3 DNA: TGTGCCAGCTCACCACGAGGTCCAGGGGGGATCAATCAGCCCCAGCATTTT
clone size: few; J gene: TRBJ2-3; D gene: -; V gene: TRBV20-1; CDR3 protein: CSAPTILTDTQYF; CDR3 DNA: TGCAGTGCCCCGACTATTCTCACAGATACGCAGTATTTT
clone size: -; J gene: TRBJ1-2; D gene: TRBD1; V gene: TRBV29-1; CDR3 protein: CSVKIATGPNYGYTF; CDR3 DNA: TGCAGCGTCAAAATAGCGACAGGGCCTAACTATGGCTACACCTTC
clone size: -; J gene: TRBJ1-5; D gene: -; V gene: TRBV29-1; CDR3 protein: CSVSKGGEPQHF; CDR3 DNA: TGCAGCGTTTCCAAAGGGGGGGAACCCCAGCATTTT
clone size: few; J gene: TRBJ2-5; D gene: -; V gene: TRBV7-2; CDR3 protein: CASSDIRVVQETQYF; CDR3 DNA: TGTGCCAGCAGCGACATTCGAGTTGTCCAAGAGACCCAGTACTTC
clone size: few; J gene: TRBJ1-5; D gene: -; V gene: TRBV5-8; CDR3 protein: CASSRDPALMIWPQHF; CDR3 DNA: TGTGCCAGCAGCAGGGACCCAGCCCTGATGATTTGGCCCCAGCATTTT
clone size: -; J gene: TRBJ2-7; D gene: TRBD2; V gene: TRBV6-1; CDR3 protein: CASRTTSGGAYEQYF; CDR3 DNA: TGTGCCAGCAGAACCACTAGCGGGGGGGCCTACGAGCAGTACTTC
clone size: -; J gene: TRBJ1-1; D gene: TRBD1; V gene: TRBV20-1; CDR3 protein: CSARVQGGNTEAFF; CDR3 DNA: TGCAGTGCTAGAGTTCAGGGGGGGAACACTGAAGCTTTCTTT
clone size: few; J gene: TRBJ1-5; D gene: -; V gene: TRBV6-5; CDR3 protein: CASSYARGGQPQHF; CDR3 DNA: TGTGCCAGCAGTTACGCTAGGGGGGGTCAGCCCCAGCATTTT
clone size: -; J gene: TRBJ2-5; D gene: -; V gene: TRBV29-1; CDR3 protein: CSGWKETQYF; CDR3 DNA: TGCAGCGGGTGGAAAGAGACCCAGTACTTC
clone size: -; J gene: TRBJ1-6; D gene: -; V gene: TRBV10-3; CDR3 protein: CAIRSRAGEDTDSPLHF; CDR3 DNA: TGTGCCATCAGGTCACGAGCAGGGGAGGATACTGATTCACCCCTCCACTTT
clone size: -; J gene: TRBJ2-3; D gene: -; V gene: TRBV24-1; CDR3 protein: CATSEAGQNTDTQYF; CDR3 DNA: TGTGCCACCAGTGAAGCGGGACAGAACACAGATACGCAGTATTTT
clone size: -; J gene: TRBJ2-1; D gene: TRBD2; V gene: TRBV27; CDR3 protein: CTSSITSGGVDEQFF; CDR3 DNA: TGTACCAGCAGTATCACTAGCGGGGGGGTCGATGAGCAGTTCTTC
clone size: -; J gene: TRBJ2-6; D gene: -; V gene: TRBV20-1; CDR3 protein: CSARASSGANVLTF; CDR3 DNA: TGCAGTGCTAGAGCGTCCTCTGGGGCCAACGTCCTGACTTTC
clone size: few; J gene: TRBJ2-5; D gene: TRBD2; V gene: TRBV6-1; CDR3 protein: CASSETSGGAETQYF; CDR3 DNA: TGTGCCAGCAGTGAAACTAGCGGGGGGGCGGAGACCCAGTACTTC